The 21 T cell receptor beta chains presented below share a single source sample, sequenced in a study of HIV-infected patients and healthy controls. Whole blood was used without fractionation, so all unsorted peripheral T cells were included. cDNA was made from approximately 0.55 ug RNA using alpha and beta constant primers. Each of the alpha and beta chains got its own library through chain-specific third strand synthesis with indices. TCRdb recomputed calls from the 5' RACE reads with MiXCR, one row per CDR3 protein. The sample records some 9,900 distinct CDR3 sequences, over 4.5% being singletons. The sample here was blood, taken before antiretroviral therapy. The receptors were gathered from an adult with HIV infection.

This clonotype occurred many times. The chain links TRBV7-9 to TRBJ2-3; D uncertain. The CDR3 consists of 14 residues. Per germline, CDR1 SEHNR and CDR2 FQNEAQ (reference sequence). The V and J ends lost 2 bases and 4 bases respectively, with 10 bases between them. The CDR3 here is CASSLSPAPDTQYF. Written as DNA, the CDR3 is TGTGCCAGCAGCTTATCCCCCGCACCAGATACGCAGTATTTT. Using reference TRBV7-9 and TRBJ2-3 for the parts outside the CDR3, the full variable domain is DTGVSQNPRHKITKRGQNVTFRCDPISEHNRLYWYRQTLGQGPEFLTYFQNEAQLEKSRLLSDRFSAERPKGSFSTLEIQRTEQGDSAMYLCASSLSPAPDTQYFGPGTRLTVL.

This clonotype was seen ten or more times. The chain links TRBV5-1 to TRBJ2-2; D might be TRBD1 or TRBD2, each matching 6 bases. The CDR3 contains 17 residues. Germline V CDR1 and CDR2: SGHRS, YFSETQ. With 2 bases removed from V and 2 bases from J, the gap between germline ends came to 16 bases. CDR3 in amino acids: CASSFPVGGINTGELFF. CDR3 nucleotides: TGCGCCAGCAGCTTTCCGGTGGGGGGCATCAACACCGGGGAGCTGTTTTTT. The entire variable domain, with the rest obtained from reference TRBV5-1 and TRBJ2-2, is as follows: KAGVTQTPRYLIKTRGQQVTLSCSPISGHRSVSWYQQTPGQGLQFLFEYFSETQRNKGNFPGRFSGRQFSNSRSEMNVSTLELGDSALYLCASSFPVGGINTGELFFGEGSRLTVL.

This clonotype was picked up many times. The rearrangement uses TRBV27 and TRBJ2-1; D remains ambiguous. There are 14 residues in the CDR3. V lost 7 bases and J 0 bases, leaving 10 bases between the germline ends. Germline lookup yields CDR1 MNHEY and CDR2 SMNVEV (reference sequence). The CDR3 reads CASNPDGSYNEQFF. In DNA form, the CDR3 reads TGTGCCAGCAACCCGGACGGCTCCTACAATGAGCAGTTCTTC.

This clonotype was picked up many times. The J gene is TRBJ2-3, the V gene TRBV29-1; D is ambiguous. This CDR3 has 15 residues. The germline gives CDR1 SQVTM, CDR2 ANQGSEA. V was clipped by 0 bases and J by 1 base, with 11 bases between them. CDR3 loop: CSVEERIHRTDTQYF. CDR3 sequence (DNA): TGCAGCGTTGAAGAGAGGATCCACCGCACAGATACGCAGTATTTT.

This clonotype showed up many times. The V gene is TRBV7-6, the J gene TRBJ1-2; D unresolved. Germline CDR1 is SGHVS and CDR2 is FNYEAQ. CDR3 length equals 13 residues. Trimming stripped 5 bases from V and 8 bases from J, with 15 bases between. The CDR3 nucleotides are TGTGCCAGCAGCGCCTCGACCGGCGACGGCTACACCTTC. This codes for CASSASTGDGYTF.

This clonotype was seen repeatedly, ten times or more. The CDR3 spells CASSRGQGDTGELFF. DNA for the CDR3: TGTGCCAGCAGCCGAGGACAGGGAGACACCGGGGAGCTGTTTTTT. The rearrangement links TRBV3-1 to TRBJ2-2; 8 positions match TRBD1. J gave up 3 bases and V 4 bases, and 4 bases lay outside the gene matches. Looked up from germline, CDR1 is LGHDT and CDR2 is YNNKEL (reference sequence). The CDR3 runs to 15 residues.

This clonotype showed up many times. The rearrangement links TRBV7-8 to TRBJ1-1, with D unresolved. The CDR3 contains 12 residues. CDR1 is SGHVS, CDR2 FQNEAQ, per germline. V shed 3 bases and J shed 3 bases, with 5 bases lying between them. CDR3 DNA sequence: TGTGCCAGCAGCTTCGGGGACACTGAAGCTTTCTTT. Translation gives CASSFGDTEAFF.

This clonotype has at least ten counts. The rearrangement links TRBV30 to TRBJ2-1; 12 bases match TRBD2. The length of the CDR3 is 16 residues. Germline V gene sequence: CDR1 GTSNPN, CDR2 SVGIG (reference sequence). V shed 2 bases and J 2 bases; nucleotides not matched to a gene: 4. CDR3 loop: CAWSPSSGGAYNEQFF. The CDR3 DNA reads TGTGCCTGGAGTCCCTCTAGCGGGGGGGCCTACAATGAGCAGTTCTTC.

By its share, this clonotype is medium-sized. The chain joins TRBV25-1 to TRBJ2-7; D possibly corresponds to TRBD2 (5 bases). Trimming removed 11 bases from V and 6 bases from J, with 11 bases in between. The length of the CDR3 is 10 residues. Germline assignment: CDR1 MGHDK and CDR2 SYGVNS. Here the CDR3 DNA reads TGTGCCCGCCGGAGGAGCGAGCAGTACTTC. Its translation: CARRRSEQYF.

The sample holds many counts of this clonotype. This chain links TRBV19 with TRBJ2-1; 9 nucleotides line up with TRBD2. The CDR3 length is 14 residues. Germline CDR1 LNHDA, CDR2 SQIVND (reference sequence). V was clipped by 5 bases and J by 8 bases; unmatched bases: 7. The CDR3: CASSFGGRGDEQFF. The CDR3 DNA sequence: TGTGCCAGTAGTTTCGGCGGGAGGGGTGATGAGCAGTTCTTC.

Many counts were recorded for this clonotype. V is TRBV28 and J is TRBJ2-1; 7 nucleotides align to TRBD2. Germline V gene lookup returns CDR1 MDHEN and CDR2 SYDVKM. Trimming at V came to 1 base and at J to 4 bases, leaving 7 bases not matched to a gene. This CDR3 is built from 16 residues. The CDR3: CASSLSESGEYNEQFF. DNA for the CDR3: TGTGCCAGCAGTTTATCCGAGAGCGGGGAATACAATGAGCAGTTCTTC. Combining the CDR3 with reference TRBV28 and TRBJ2-1 gives the whole variable domain DVKVTQSSRYLVKRTGEKVFLECVQDMDHENMFWYRQDPGLGLRLIYFSYDVKMKEKGDIPEGYSVSREKKERFSLILESASTNQTSMYLCASSLSESGEYNEQFFGPGTRLTVL.

The V gene is TRBV7-2, the J gene TRBJ1-5; the D is unclear. Germline CDR1 and CDR2: SGHTA and FQGNSA. V lost 2 bases and J lost 7, with 18 bases in between. The CDR3 runs 16 residues. CDR3: CASSLPGLPNRQPQHF. The CDR3 DNA reads as TGTGCCAGCAGCTTACCCGGACTCCCGAACCGGCAGCCCCAGCATTTT.

This clonotype was found many times. The V call is TRBV20-1, the J call TRBJ2-1; 12 nucleotides match TRBD2. The junction had 8 bases not matched to a gene; V was cut back by 1 base and J by 10 bases. CDR3 length: 15 amino acids. Germline V lookup: CDR1 DFQATT, CDR2 SNEGSKA (reference sequence). CDR3 nucleotide sequence: TGCAGTGCTAGAGGTCGTGCTAGCGGGAGGGGAGAGCAGTTCTTC. Translation: CSARGRASGRGEQFF.

Here the CDR3 reads CASSSSLMGDEQFF. The DNA for the CDR3 is TGTGCCAGCAGCTCATCCCTCATGGGGGATGAGCAGTTCTTC. The chain employs TRBV7-9 and TRBJ2-1, with D perhaps assigned TRBD1 or TRBD2 (5 bases each). Trimming took off 4 bases at V and 8 bases at J, with 15 bases between the two ends. The V gene's germline CDR1 is SEHNR and CDR2 FQNEAQ (reference sequence). The CDR3 runs to 14 residues.

By share of the sample, this clonotype is medium-sized (0.01 to 0.1%). J is TRBJ2-1 and V is TRBV20-1, with 7 positions matching TRBD2. This CDR3 contains 13 residues. J lost 1 base, V lost 4 bases, and 1 base had no gene match. Germline CDR1 DFQATT, CDR2 SNEGSKA (reference sequence). In DNA form, the CDR3 reads TGCAGTGCTACTAGCGGTTCCTACAATGAGCAGTTCTTC. Protein sequence: CSATSGSYNEQFF.

This clonotype has at least ten counts. The chain is built from TRBV9 and TRBJ2-5, with a weak D call TRBD2 (7 bases). The CDR3 has 17 amino acids. V was clipped by 0 bases and J by 0 bases, with 15 bases between them. Germline V gene sequence: CDR1 SGDLS, CDR2 YYNGEE. This CDR3 reads CASSVDKGEGYQETQYF. The DNA for the CDR3 is TGTGCCAGCAGCGTAGACAAGGGGGAGGGGTACCAAGAGACCCAGTACTTC.

This clonotype was picked up many times. This rearrangement joins TRBV19 to TRBJ2-7; 9 bases align to TRBD2. V was pared by 4 bases and J by 2 bases, with 3 bases of the junction left unmatched. Germline V gene lookup returns CDR1 LNHDA and CDR2 SQIVND (reference sequence). This CDR3 region has 14 residues. CDR3 sequence reads: CASSTSGRTYEQYF. The CDR3 coding sequence is TGTGCCAGTAGTACCAGCGGGAGGACCTACGAGCAGTACTTC.

This clonotype came up many times. V gene TRBV12-3 or TRBV12-4 combines with J gene TRBJ2-3, with 11 bases aligning to TRBD1. J gave up 2 bases and V 5 bases, and 6 bases lay outside the gene matches. The length of the CDR3 is 16 residues. CDR3 in amino acids: CASSPGTGGFTDTQYF. In DNA, the CDR3 is TGTGCCAGCAGTCCCGGGACAGGGGGTTTCACAGATACGCAGTATTTT.

Within the sample, this clonotype is medium-sized. This chain connects TRBV20-1 to TRBJ2-7; no clear D gene. The length of the CDR3 is 14 residues. The germline V gene has CDR1 DFQATT and CDR2 SNEGSKA (reference sequence). The V gene lost 3 bases and the J gene lost 3 bases, with 15 bases spanning the gap. The CDR3 DNA sequence: TGCAGTGCTAGGCTCAAGCCCTTAAGCTACGAGCAGTACTTC. Protein product: CSARLKPLSYEQYF.

This clonotype is categorized as medium-sized (0.01 to 0.1%). V and J are TRBV7-9 and TRBJ2-7, with D tentatively TRBD1 (6 bases). V lost 5 bases to trimming and J lost 4 bases, with 15 bases between them. Germline values: CDR1 SEHNR, CDR2 FQNEAQ (reference sequence). CDR3 length equals 14 residues. CDR3: CASSELSGQYEQYF. CDR3 in DNA: TGTGCCAGCAGCGAGTTATCCGGACAGTACGAGCAGTACTTC.

Worth noting for this clonotype: A read error may explain this, as a much larger clone is one base away. The rearrangement links TRBV20-1 to TRBJ2-2; D not certain. Germline CDR1 is DFQATT and CDR2 is SNEGSKA (reference sequence). The CDR3 contains 12 residues. The ends were cut back, 1 base at V and 5 bases at J, with 5 bases in the middle. Here the CDR3 reads CSARGQTGELFF. In DNA, the CDR3 is TGCAGTGCTAGAGGTCAGACCGGGGAGCTGTTTTTT.